The rows below give T cell receptor beta chains drawn from one sample of a study of PD-L1 blockade in urothelial cancer. This table comes from immunoSEQ multiplex PCR, and its TCRdb copy is limited to in-frame clones, with some not included. The table shows tens of thousands of clones, with 85% to 90% occurring only once. Source: PBMCs, taken around atezolizumab (anti-PD-L1) treatment. These receptors came from a man aged 55-75 years with urothelial cancer. CDR3s include the opening cysteine and the closing phenylalanine or tryptophan. The D gene is left open where the match is weak. Clone sizes are given selectively: once, few, many, or a class where the clone is expanded.

j_gene: TRBJ2-1; v_gene: TRBV7-8; abundance: .; d_gene: TRBD2; CDR3aa: CASSSRRGAPNEQFF; CDR3nt: TGTGCCAGCAGCTCTCGGCGGGGGGCCCCAAATGAGCAGTTCTTC
j_gene: TRBJ1-5; v_gene: TRBV10-3; abundance: .; d_gene: .; CDR3aa: CAISESTNQPQHF; CDR3nt: TGTGCCATCAGTGAGTCGACTAATCAGCCCCAGCATTTT
j_gene: TRBJ1-5; v_gene: TRBV7-2; abundance: .; d_gene: TRBD1; CDR3aa: CASSLATGGNQPQHF; CDR3nt: TGTGCCAGCAGCTTGGCGACAGGGGGCAATCAGCCCCAGCATTTT
j_gene: TRBJ2-1; v_gene: TRBV29-1; abundance: .; d_gene: .; CDR3aa: CSVELSPSHEQFF; CDR3nt: TGCAGCGTTGAATTATCCCCTAGCCATGAGCAGTTCTTC
j_gene: TRBJ1-4; v_gene: TRBV7-9; abundance: .; d_gene: .; CDR3aa: CASSLGRDKLFF; CDR3nt: TGTGCCAGCAGCTTAGGCAGGGATAAACTGTTTTTT
j_gene: TRBJ1-4; v_gene: TRBV9; abundance: .; d_gene: .; CDR3aa: CASSVEGRPGGEKLFF; CDR3nt: TGTGCCAGCAGCGTAGAGGGAAGACCGGGAGGGGAAAAACTGTTTTTT
j_gene: TRBJ2-7; v_gene: TRBV6-5; abundance: .; d_gene: .; CDR3aa: CASSSRDTSSYEQYF; CDR3nt: TGTGCCAGCAGTTCCAGGGACACCTCCTCCTACGAGCAGTACTTC
j_gene: TRBJ2-1; v_gene: TRBV9; abundance: .; d_gene: .; CDR3aa: CASSVAVVGGEQFF; CDR3nt: TGTGCCAGCAGCGTAGCCGTTGTTGGAGGTGAGCAGTTCTTC
j_gene: TRBJ2-1; v_gene: TRBV5-1; abundance: .; d_gene: TRBD2; CDR3aa: CASSLTGLNSYNEQFF; CDR3nt: TGCGCCAGCAGCTTAACGGGACTAAACTCCTACAATGAGCAGTTCTTC
j_gene: TRBJ1-1; v_gene: TRBV10-1; abundance: .; d_gene: TRBD1; CDR3aa: CASSWGQGAEAFF; CDR3nt: TGCGCCAGCAGTTGGGGACAGGGGGCTGAAGCTTTCTTT
j_gene: TRBJ2-7; v_gene: TRBV4-1; abundance: once; d_gene: .; CDR3aa: CASSRQGQATYEQYF; CDR3nt: TGCGCCAGCAGCCGCCAGGGGCAGGCGACCTACGAGCAGTACTTC
j_gene: TRBJ2-3; v_gene: TRBV19; abundance: .; d_gene: TRBD2; CDR3aa: CATDGGATDTQYF; CDR3nt: TGTGCCACCGACGGGGGGGCCACAGATACGCAGTATTTT
j_gene: TRBJ1-5; v_gene: TRBV10-1; abundance: few; d_gene: .; CDR3aa: CAIFLHRGPQHF; CDR3nt: TGCGCCATCTTCCTCCACCGCGGGCCCCAGCATTTT
j_gene: TRBJ2-1; v_gene: TRBV28; abundance: .; d_gene: TRBD2; CDR3aa: CASSIGLASSYNEQFF; CDR3nt: TGTGCCAGCAGCATCGGACTAGCCTCTTCCTACAATGAGCAGTTCTTC
j_gene: TRBJ1-3; v_gene: TRBV6-5; abundance: .; d_gene: .; CDR3aa: CASSRVGGGNTIYF; CDR3nt: TGTGCCAGCAGCCGCGTGGGAGGTGGAAACACCATATATTTT
j_gene: TRBJ2-7; v_gene: TRBV6-1; abundance: .; d_gene: .; CDR3aa: CASMNTGYEQYF; CDR3nt: TGTGCCAGCATGAATACTGGTTACGAGCAGTACTTC
j_gene: TRBJ2-3; v_gene: TRBV5-1; abundance: .; d_gene: TRBD2; CDR3aa: CASLAGETDTQYF; CDR3nt: TGCGCCAGCCTAGCGGGAGAAACAGATACGCAGTATTTT
j_gene: TRBJ2-1; v_gene: TRBV7-3; abundance: few; d_gene: TRBD1; CDR3aa: CASSLSTGGNEQFF; CDR3nt: TGTGCCAGCAGCTTATCGACAGGGGGCAATGAGCAGTTCTTC
j_gene: TRBJ2-3; v_gene: TRBV10-1; abundance: .; d_gene: TRBD1; CDR3aa: CASSNRGYTDTQYF; CDR3nt: TGCGCCAGCAGTAACAGGGGGTATACAGATACGCAGTATTTT
j_gene: TRBJ2-1; v_gene: TRBV4-3; abundance: .; d_gene: TRBD2; CDR3aa: CASSQELAGYNEQFF; CDR3nt: TGCGCCAGCAGCCAAGAACTAGCGGGGTACAATGAGCAGTTCTTC
j_gene: TRBJ2-1; v_gene: TRBV11-3; abundance: .; d_gene: .; CDR3aa: CASSLDPYEQFF; CDR3nt: TGTGCCAGCAGCTTAGATCCTTATGAGCAGTTCTTC
j_gene: TRBJ2-3; v_gene: TRBV4-2; abundance: .; d_gene: .; CDR3aa: CASSQAGWGGASTDTQYF; CDR3nt: TGTGCCAGCAGCCAGGCGGGGTGGGGGGGGGCTAGCACAGATACGCAGTATTTT
j_gene: TRBJ2-3; v_gene: TRBV6-6; abundance: once; d_gene: TRBD1; CDR3aa: CASRTGNTDTQYF; CDR3nt: TGTGCCAGCCGGACAGGGAATACAGATACGCAGTATTTT
j_gene: TRBJ1-6; v_gene: TRBV5-1; abundance: .; d_gene: .; CDR3aa: CASSLGPREDNSPLHF; CDR3nt: TGCGCCAGCAGCCTAGGGCCCAGGGAGGATAATTCACCCCTCCACTTT
j_gene: TRBJ1-2; v_gene: TRBV19; abundance: .; d_gene: TRBD1; CDR3aa: CASSPDRGANYGYTF; CDR3nt: TGTGCCAGTAGTCCCGACAGGGGAGCTAACTATGGCTACACCTTC
j_gene: TRBJ2-1; v_gene: TRBV7-2; abundance: .; d_gene: TRBD2; CDR3aa: CASSLYSGGLATTNEQFF; CDR3nt: TGTGCCAGCAGCTTATATTCGGGTGGACTAGCGACAACCAATGAGCAGTTCTTC